Below, 21 T cell receptor beta chains from the same sample are listed, as sequenced in a study of OX40 agonist ivuxolimab in advanced cancers. Profiled with immunoSEQ multiplex PCR; TCRdb holds only in-frame clones, not every one. The table has about 100,000 clones, approximately 91% seen once. Sequencing used CD4+ or CD8+ T cells sorted from blood, obtained in a trial of the OX40 agonist ivuxolimab. The receptors were gathered from an adult with an advanced solid tumor such as melanoma, head and neck, liver or kidney cancer.

This sequence joins TRBV11-2 and TRBJ2-7; no clear D gene. The CDR3 is 18 amino acids. CDR1 and CDR2 (germline): SGHAT, FQNNGV. Trimming took 1 base from V and 3 from J, leaving 22 bases between them. CDR3 bases: TGTGCCAGCAGCTTAGGGCTATCCTCCGGGCTAGGTGTCTACGAGCAGTACTTC. Residues: CASSLGLSSGLGVYEQYF.

This chain links TRBV7-3 with TRBJ2-5; D perhaps matches TRBD1 (6 bases). The CDR3 runs to 13 residues. Germline CDR1 is SGHTA and CDR2 is FQGTGA. Between the trimmed V and J ends, which lost 4 bases and 4 bases, there was a span of 10 bases. CDR3 DNA: TGTGCCAGCAGCTCCGGGACAAGAGAGACCCAGTACTTC. Amino acids: CASSSGTRETQYF.

This clone was recorded only once. This sequence joins TRBV7-9 and TRBJ1-5; TRBD1 might be the D (5 bases). The CDR3 is 14 residues long. Germline V gene data show CDR1 as SEHNR and CDR2 as FQNEAQ (reference sequence). Deletions cut 3 bases from V and 0 bases from J, with 6 bases between. CDR3 sequence: CASSFDSSNQPQHF. CDR3 nucleotides: TGTGCCAGCAGCTTCGACAGTAGCAATCAGCCCCAGCATTTT.

The chain uses TRBV27 and TRBJ1-1, with a tentative D call TRBD1 (6 bases). V shed 6 bases and J shed 2 bases, with 13 bases lying between them. CDR1 is MNHEY and CDR2 is SMNVEV in the germline V gene (reference sequence). This CDR3 region has 14 residues. CDR3 region: CASRLRGGNTEAFF. For the CDR3, the DNA is TGTGCCAGCAGATTGCGGGGGGGCAACACTGAAGCTTTCTTT.

The rearrangement uses TRBV6-6 and TRBJ2-7; TRBD2 matches at 8 bases. Trimming cost V 6 bases and J 3 bases; bases outside gene matches: 7. Germline V lookup: CDR1 MNHNY, CDR2 SVGAGI (reference sequence). CDR3 size: 14 residues. CDR3 loop: CASRILAGSYEQYF. The DNA of the CDR3 is TGTGCCAGCAGGATCTTAGCGGGGAGCTACGAGCAGTACTTC.

V is TRBV7-8 and J is TRBJ1-3, with a tentative D call TRBD1 (6 bases). The CDR3 has 14 residues. Germline CDR1 and CDR2: SGHVS and FQNEAQ. Trimming pared 5 bases from V and 4 bases from J, leaving 12 bases between. CDR3 nucleotides: TGTGCCAGCAGCGAACAGGGTTTAGGAAACACCATATATTTT. It encodes CASSEQGLGNTIYF.

V usage is TRBV25-1 and J usage is TRBJ1-2; D may be TRBD1 (6 bases). Per the germline V gene, CDR1 is MGHDK and CDR2 is SYGVNS. The CDR3 is 15 residues long. Trimming took 6 bases from V and 9 from J, leaving 23 bases between them. The CDR3 is CASSTRQVVGIRYTF. The DNA for the CDR3 is TGTGCCAGCAGCACACGACAGGTCGTGGGAATTCGCTACACCTTC.

This clone was seen a handful of times. The chain uses TRBV11-1 and TRBJ2-1; perhaps TRBD2 as D (5 bases). V was cut by 0 bases and J by 8 bases, with 11 bases left in between. The CDR3 spans 14 residues. Germline V lookup: CDR1 SGHAT, CDR2 FQDESV (reference sequence). CDR3 residues: CASSLAGEVHEQFF. CDR3 nucleotides: TGTGCCAGCAGCTTAGCGGGAGAGGTCCATGAGCAGTTCTTC.

The chain couples TRBV6-5 to TRBJ2-5; D remains unclear. Germline V gives CDR1 MNHEY, CDR2 SVGAGI. The CDR3 loop spans 13 amino acids. V was shortened by 10 bases and J by 5 bases, with 17 bases between the two germline ends. CDR3 bases: TGTGCCACCAAAACTAAAGTATCGGAGACCCAGTACTTC. Protein sequence: CATKTKVSETQYF.

V usage is TRBV2 and J usage is TRBJ2-7, with 8 bases identical to TRBD1. Looked up from germline, CDR1 is SNHLY and CDR2 is FYNNEI. Trimming at V came to 8 bases and at J to 6 bases, leaving 9 bases not matched to a gene. The length of the CDR3 is 13 residues. CDR3 DNA sequence: TGTGCCAGCGGGTTGACAGGGGTCGCCGAGCAGTACTTC. This gives the protein CASGLTGVAEQYF.

The V and J genes are TRBV6-1 and TRBJ1-1; TRBD1 is a possible D gene (6 bases). The CDR3 has 14 amino acids. The germline V gene has CDR1 MNHNS and CDR2 SASEGT. V lost 4 bases and J lost 1, with 10 bases in between. The CDR3 reads CASSGTVTNTEAFF. The CDR3 region has the DNA TGTGCCAGCAGTGGGACAGTCACGAACACTGAAGCTTTCTTT.

The J gene is TRBJ1-4, the V gene TRBV7-3; D is unclear. V shed 1 base and J shed 3 bases, with 9 bases lying between them. This CDR3 comprises 15 residues. Germline CDR1 and CDR2: SGHTA and FQGTGA. CDR3 protein: CASSLRAAANEKLFF. The DNA of the CDR3 is TGTGCCAGCAGCTTAAGGGCGGCCGCTAATGAAAAACTGTTTTTT.

This clone was found once. The rearrangement uses TRBV1 and TRBJ2-7; TRBD1 is taken as the D call from the table, unchecked against the DNA. TRBV1 is designated a pseudogene. This CDR3 comprises 14 residues. CDR3 in amino acids: CTSSQDRRGHEQYF. CDR3 coding DNA: TGCACCAGCAGCCAAGATCGCAGGGGCCACGAGCAGTACTTC.

The gene calls are TRBV28 and TRBJ1-4; perhaps TRBD1 as D (6 bases). The CDR3 totals 15 residues. Deletions cut 5 bases from V and 4 bases from J, with 14 bases between. Germline V gives CDR1 MDHEN, CDR2 SYDVKM. In DNA, the CDR3 is TGTGCCAGCAGTCACCAGGACAGCCATAATGAAAAACTGTTTTTT. Translating it yields CASSHQDSHNEKLFF.

The CDR3 loop reads CASTSGGTQYF. In nucleotides, the CDR3 is TGTGCCAGCACGTCGGGGGGGACCCAGTACTTC. The chain combines TRBV27 with TRBJ2-5, with 7 bases lining up with TRBD2. Germline assignment: CDR1 MNHEY and CDR2 SMNVEV (reference sequence). Trimming took 7 bases from V and 7 from J; bases not matched to a gene: 3. CDR3 size: 11 residues.

CDR3 nucleotides: TGCAGCGTTGGGGGCTACGAGCAGTACTTC. It encodes CSVGGYEQYF. The chain is built from TRBV29-1 and TRBJ2-7, with D uncertain. Germline-derived CDR1 and CDR2 are SQVTM and ANQGSEA. V was cut by 4 bases and J by 3 bases, with 4 bases left in between. CDR3 length: 10 amino acids.

The rearrangement joins TRBV5-1 to TRBJ2-1; 9 bases map to TRBD2. Germline V gene sequence: CDR1 SGHRS, CDR2 YFSETQ. The CDR3 totals 17 residues. The ends lost 4 bases at V and 3 bases at J; junction bases unmatched: 11. CDR3 nucleotide sequence: TGCGCCAGCAGCACGGATTGGAGCGGGGGGAACTACAATGAGCAGTTCTTC. Its translation is CASSTDWSGGNYNEQFF.

This clone was detected only a few times. The chain uses TRBV30 and TRBJ1-2; D gene unclear. Germline V gene lookup returns CDR1 GTSNPN and CDR2 SVGIG (reference sequence). The V and J ends lost 2 bases and 5 bases respectively, with 9 bases between them. This CDR3 spans 12 amino acids. The CDR3 region is CAWSPGGYGYTF. Written as DNA, the CDR3 is TGTGCCTGGAGTCCGGGTGGGTATGGCTACACCTTC.

V and J are TRBV19 and TRBJ2-7, with 9 positions matching TRBD1. CDR1 and CDR2 (germline): LNHDA, SQIVND (reference sequence). The CDR3 sequence is 15 residues long. V was clipped by 6 bases and J by 0 bases; unmatched bases: 6. CDR3 residues: CASRGTGLISYEQYF. CDR3 DNA: TGTGCCAGTAGGGGGACAGGGCTCATCTCCTACGAGCAGTACTTC.

The V gene is TRBV5-4, the J gene TRBJ2-5; possible D gene TRBD2, 6 bases. The CDR3 has 17 residues. V was clipped by 4 bases and J by 0 bases, with 19 bases between them. CDR1 and CDR2 (germline): SGHNT, YYREEE (reference sequence). CDR3 coding DNA: TGTGCCAGCAGCCCCCCGGGGCGGCTAGCGCACCAAGAGACCCAGTACTTC. It encodes CASSPPGRLAHQETQYF.

The chain carries TRBV10-1 and TRBJ2-5; a possible D gene is TRBD2 (6 bases). CDR3 length: 13 amino acids. Germline loops: CDR1 WNHNN, CDR2 SYGVQD (reference sequence). Trimming took 7 bases from V and 5 from J, leaving 14 bases between them. The CDR3 DNA reads as TGCGCCAGCAACGGCGGGGTAGCGGAGACCCAGTACTTC. Translating gives CASNGGVAETQYF.